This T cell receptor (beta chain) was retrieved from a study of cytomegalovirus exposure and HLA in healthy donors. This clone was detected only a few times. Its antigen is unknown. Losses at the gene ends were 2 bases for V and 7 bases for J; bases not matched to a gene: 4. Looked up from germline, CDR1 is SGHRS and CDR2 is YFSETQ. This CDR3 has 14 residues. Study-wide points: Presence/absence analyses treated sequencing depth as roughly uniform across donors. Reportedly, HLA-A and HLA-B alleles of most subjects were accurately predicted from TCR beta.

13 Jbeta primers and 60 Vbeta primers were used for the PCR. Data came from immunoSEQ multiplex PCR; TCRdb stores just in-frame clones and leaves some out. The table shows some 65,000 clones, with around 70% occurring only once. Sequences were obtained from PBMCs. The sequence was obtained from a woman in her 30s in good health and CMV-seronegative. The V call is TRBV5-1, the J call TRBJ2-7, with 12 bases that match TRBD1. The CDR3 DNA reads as TGCGCCAGCAGCTTAGGGACAGGGGGCGAGGAGCAGTACTTC. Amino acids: CASSLGTGGEEQYF.